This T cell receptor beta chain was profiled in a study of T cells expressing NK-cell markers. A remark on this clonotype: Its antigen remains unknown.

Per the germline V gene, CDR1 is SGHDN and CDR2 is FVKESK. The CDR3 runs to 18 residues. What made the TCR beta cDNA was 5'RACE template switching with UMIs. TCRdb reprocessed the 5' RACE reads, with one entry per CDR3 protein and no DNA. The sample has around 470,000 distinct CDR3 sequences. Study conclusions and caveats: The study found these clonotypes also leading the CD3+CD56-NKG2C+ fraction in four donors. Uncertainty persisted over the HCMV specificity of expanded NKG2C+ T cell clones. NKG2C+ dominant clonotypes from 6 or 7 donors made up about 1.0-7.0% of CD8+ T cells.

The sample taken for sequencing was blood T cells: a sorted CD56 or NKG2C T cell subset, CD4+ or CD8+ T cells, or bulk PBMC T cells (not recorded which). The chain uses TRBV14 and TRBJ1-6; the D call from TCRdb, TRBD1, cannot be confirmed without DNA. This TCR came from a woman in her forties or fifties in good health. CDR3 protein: CASSRDEQGARSNSPLHF.